The 29 T cell receptor beta chains below were found in one sample sequenced in a study of blood T cell repertoires in COVID-19. TCRdb keeps only in-frame clones here, not all; method: immunoSEQ multiplex PCR. The sample includes roughly 47,000 clones, 89% of them seen just once. The source material was peripheral blood. The receptors originated from a man aged 70 or older with active COVID-19.

The genes are TRBV18 and TRBJ2-1, with 8 bases identical to TRBD2. CDR3 size: 16 residues. The ends lost 1 base at V and 5 bases at J; junction bases unmatched: 7. Germline CDR1 is KGHSH and CDR2 is LQKENI. CDR3 residues: CASSPQWRGADNEQFF. In DNA, the CDR3 is TGTGCCAGCTCACCACAATGGCGGGGGGCCGACAATGAGCAGTTCTTC.

The rearrangement links TRBV5-1 to TRBJ2-1, with 14 bases identical to TRBD2. V lost 2 bases and J lost 0; bases outside the gene matches: 10. Germline-derived CDR1 and CDR2 are SGHRS and YFSETQ. The CDR3 has 20 residues. In DNA form, the CDR3 reads TGCGCCAGCAGCTTCCCGGGACTAGCGGGGGAACGAAGCTCCTACAATGAGCAGTTCTTC. This sequence encodes CASSFPGLAGERSSYNEQFF.

CDR3 protein: CASSQPGVGSYEQYF. CDR3 in DNA: TGTGCCAGCAGCCAACCAGGGGTAGGGTCCTACGAGCAGTACTTC. This chain links TRBV14 with TRBJ2-7; D possibly corresponds to TRBD1 (6 bases). The germline CDR1 and CDR2 sequences are SGHDN and FVKESK. V was pared by 2 bases and J by 1 base, with 12 bases between. The CDR3 spans 15 residues.

V usage is TRBV27 and J usage is TRBJ2-7; 7 bases agree with TRBD1. CDR3 size: 15 residues. The junction had 8 bases not matched to a gene; V was cut back by 6 bases and J by 0 bases. In germline, CDR1 is MNHEY, CDR2 SMNVEV (reference sequence). The CDR3: CASSRLGDSSYEQYF. CDR3 sequence (DNA): TGTGCCAGCAGCAGATTAGGGGACAGCTCCTACGAGCAGTACTTC.

The rearrangement joins TRBV7-2 to TRBJ2-1, with D unresolved. CDR3 size: 15 residues. V was trimmed by 0 bases and J by 5 bases, leaving 11 bases between them. Germline V CDR1 and CDR2: SGHTA, FQGNSA. CDR3 nucleotides: TGTGCCAGCAGCTTAGCTGGTACGAGTCACAATGAGCAGTTCTTC. Protein sequence: CASSLAGTSHNEQFF. Full variable domain (rest looked up from reference TRBV7-2 and TRBJ2-1): GAGVSQSPSNKVTEKGKDVELRCDPISGHTALYWYRQSLGQGLEFLIYFQGNSAPDKSGLPSDRFSAERTGGSVSTLTIQRTQQEDSAVYLCASSLAGTSHNEQFFGPGTRLTVL.

This chain connects TRBV5-1 to TRBJ1-4, with D possibly being TRBD1 (6 bases). CDR3 length: 14 amino acids. Trimming removed 2 bases at V and 4 bases at J, with 9 bases between. The germline V gene has CDR1 SGHRS and CDR2 YFSETQ. The CDR3 region has the DNA TGCGCCAGCAGCTTCGGGACAAGTAATGAAAAACTGTTTTTT. Translation gives CASSFGTSNEKLFF. Looking up the rest from reference TRBV5-1 and TRBJ1-4 gives the full variable domain: KAGVTQTPRYLIKTRGQQVTLSCSPISGHRSVSWYQQTPGQGLQFLFEYFSETQRNKGNFPGRFSGRQFSNSRSEMNVSTLELGDSALYLCASSFGTSNEKLFFGSGTQLSVL.

This chain uses TRBV10-3 with TRBJ1-5; TRBD1 aligns across 8 bases. The germline gives CDR1 ENHRY, CDR2 SYGVKD. Trimming removed 2 bases from V and 3 bases from J; junction bases left unmatched: 6. This CDR3 is built from 16 residues. CDR3 amino acids: CAISEGQGTNNQPQHF. The CDR3 nucleotides read TGTGCCATCAGTGAGGGACAGGGAACGAACAATCAGCCCCAGCATTTT.

The J gene is TRBJ2-1, the V gene TRBV5-6; TRBD1 agrees at 10 bases. The trim removed 1 base at V and 4 bases at J, leaving 5 bases unmatched. Per the germline V gene, CDR1 is SGHDT and CDR2 is YYEEEE. This CDR3 comprises 16 residues. The CDR3 nucleotides read TGTGCCAGCAGCTTGCGCGGGACAGGGGTTTACAATGAGCAGTTCTTC. This gives the protein CASSLRGTGVYNEQFF.

The J gene is TRBJ2-5, the V gene TRBV7-2; D unclear. Trimming removed 1 base at V and 3 bases at J, with 9 bases between. The V gene's germline CDR1 is SGHTA and CDR2 FQGNSA. The CDR3 extends over 14 amino acids. The CDR3 region has the DNA TGTGCCAGCAGCTTAGTATCTAGAAAAGAGACCCAGTACTTC. Its protein product is CASSLVSRKETQYF. The full variable domain, in which reference TRBV7-2 and TRBJ2-5 provide the parts outside the CDR3, is GAGVSQSPSNKVTEKGKDVELRCDPISGHTALYWYRQSLGQGLEFLIYFQGNSAPDKSGLPSDRFSAERTGGSVSTLTIQRTQQEDSAVYLCASSLVSRKETQYFGPGTRLLVL.

This chain connects TRBV5-1 to TRBJ2-1; D unclear. From germline, CDR1 is SGHRS and CDR2 YFSETQ. V was pared by 0 bases and J by 5 bases, with 6 bases between. CDR3 length equals 13 residues. The DNA for the CDR3 is TGCGCCAGCAGCTTGGCACAAAACAATGAGCAGTTCTTC. Translating gives CASSLAQNNEQFF. Full variable domain (outside the CDR3, taken from reference TRBV5-1 and TRBJ2-1): KAGVTQTPRYLIKTRGQQVTLSCSPISGHRSVSWYQQTPGQGLQFLFEYFSETQRNKGNFPGRFSGRQFSNSRSEMNVSTLELGDSALYLCASSLAQNNEQFFGPGTRLTVL.

This clone was detected a few times. The chain carries TRBV7-2 and TRBJ1-5; TRBD1 matches at 8 bases. The CDR3 covers 15 residues. After removal of 1 base from V and 6 bases from J, the junction contained 5 bases not matched to a gene. CDR1 is SGHTA, CDR2 FQGNSA, per germline. The CDR3 here is CASSLGQGKFQPQHF. In DNA form, the CDR3 reads TGTGCCAGCAGCTTAGGACAGGGGAAATTTCAGCCCCAGCATTTT.

The chain is built from TRBV12-3 or TRBV12-4 and TRBJ1-2; D is unresolved. The CDR3 has 13 amino acids. CDR3 protein: CACVFASNYGYTF. As DNA, the CDR3 is TGTGCATGCGTCTTCGCCTCTAACTATGGCTACACCTTC.

The chain recombines TRBV6-2 or TRBV6-3 with TRBJ2-3, with D perhaps matching TRBD1 (6 bases). V lost 2 bases and J 0 bases, leaving 9 bases between the germline ends. CDR1 and CDR2 from the germline V gene are MNHEY and SVGEGT. The CDR3 length is 15 residues. The CDR3 region is CASSYRQGSTDTQYF. In nucleotides, the CDR3 is TGTGCCAGCAGTTACCGGCAGGGGAGCACAGATACGCAGTATTTT.

The rearrangement uses TRBV3-1 (or the pseudogene TRBV3-2) and TRBJ2-3, with a weak D call TRBD2 (5 bases). V lost 1 base and J 5 bases, leaving 7 bases between the germline ends. Germline CDR1 reads LGHDT; CDR2 reads YNNKEL (reference sequence). This CDR3 has 13 amino acids. CDR3 loop: CASSQVSEDTQYF. The CDR3 nucleotides are TGTGCCAGCAGCCAAGTTAGCGAAGATACGCAGTATTTT.

The V and J genes are TRBV6-6 and TRBJ1-5; TRBD1 aligns across 7 bases. Germline loops: CDR1 MNHNY, CDR2 SVGAGI (reference sequence). Trimming removed 6 bases from V and 4 bases from J; junction bases left unmatched: 9. This CDR3 region has 15 residues. CDR3 DNA sequence: TGTGCCAGCAGCCGCGGGACAGATAGTAATCAGCCCCAGCATTTT. Its translation: CASSRGTDSNQPQHF.

The chain is built from TRBV7-9 and TRBJ1-2, with a tentative D call TRBD1 (5 bases). Trimming took off 5 bases at V and 5 bases at J, with 15 bases between the two ends. The CDR3 spans 14 residues. Germline lookup yields CDR1 SEHNR and CDR2 FQNEAQ (reference sequence). The CDR3 is CASSPRDGYYGYTF. The DNA of the CDR3 is TGTGCCAGCAGCCCGCGGGACGGTTATTATGGCTACACCTTC.

V and J are TRBV10-3 and TRBJ1-1; D not resolved. Germline V gene data show CDR1 as ENHRY and CDR2 as SYGVKD. The CDR3 runs 13 residues. The V and J ends lost 4 bases and 4 bases respectively, with 10 bases between them. CDR3 in amino acids: CAISGGYGTEAFF. The CDR3 nucleotides read TGTGCCATCAGTGGAGGATACGGCACTGAAGCTTTCTTT.

This clone has a handful of counts. J is TRBJ1-5 and V is TRBV27; D gene ambiguous. The CDR3 totals 17 residues. V was cut by 3 bases and J by 0 bases, with 15 bases left in between. The germline V gene has CDR1 MNHEY and CDR2 SMNVEV (reference sequence). In nucleotides, the CDR3 is TGTGCCAGCAGTTTTCCTACAGAAAACAATAGCAATCAGCCCCAGCATTTT. Protein: CASSFPTENNSNQPQHF.

J is TRBJ2-4 and V is TRBV4-3; 7 bases fit TRBD1. CDR1 and CDR2 (germline): LGHNA, YSLEER. This CDR3 spans 16 amino acids. V shed 2 bases, J shed 4 bases, and the junction held 8 bases outside the gene matches. CDR3 sequence (DNA): TGCGCCAGCAGCCAACAATTTAGACAGGGTAAAAACATTCAGTACTTC. This encodes CASSQQFRQGKNIQYF.

This rearrangement joins TRBV7-2 to TRBJ2-1; TRBD2 matches 12 bases. V trimming: 5 bases; J trimming: 7 bases; junction bases outside the gene matches: 9. Germline CDR1 is SGHTA and CDR2 is FQGNSA. CDR3 length equals 16 residues. CDR3 bases: TGTGCCAGCAGCAGAACTAGCGGGGGGTTCTTTAATGAGCAGTTCTTC. Translated, it gives CASSRTSGGFFNEQFF.

The chain has TRBV5-1 and TRBJ2-5; 10 bases map to TRBD1. V gave up 4 bases and J gave up 3 bases; unmatched junction bases: 6. The CDR3 spans 15 residues. The germline V gene encodes CDR1 SGHRS and CDR2 YFSETQ. CDR3 sequence: CASSPGGTGEETQYF. DNA for the CDR3: TGCGCCAGCAGCCCCGGGGGGACAGGGGAAGAGACCCAGTACTTC.

This chain joins TRBV11-3 and TRBJ2-1; 11 bases match TRBD1. The CDR3 covers 16 residues. CDR1 and CDR2 (germline): SGHNT, YENEEA. V was pared by 3 bases and J by 8 bases, with 9 bases of the junction left unmatched. This CDR3 is CASSFGGQGALDEQFF. As DNA, the CDR3 is TGTGCCAGCAGCTTCGGCGGACAGGGGGCCTTGGATGAGCAGTTCTTC.

The chain employs TRBV2 and TRBJ2-2, with D possibly matching TRBD2 (7 bases). Germline assignment: CDR1 SNHLY and CDR2 FYNNEI. V lost 5 bases and J lost 6, with 16 bases in between. The CDR3 totals 15 residues. CDR3 loop: CASSPSGGDSGELFF. The CDR3 nucleotides are TGTGCCAGCAGTCCCTCGGGGGGCGACTCCGGGGAGCTGTTTTTT.

The rearrangement links TRBV6-1 to TRBJ1-6, with a tentative D call TRBD1 (6 bases). Germline loops: CDR1 MNHNS, CDR2 SASEGT. With 2 bases removed from V and 7 bases from J, the gap between germline ends came to 18 bases. The CDR3 contains 17 residues. The CDR3: CASSEPGTGIRNSPLHF. The CDR3 nucleotides read TGTGCCAGCAGTGAACCGGGTACAGGGATAAGGAATTCACCCCTCCACTTT.

The chain employs TRBV6-5 and TRBJ1-5, with TRBD1 matching over 7 bases. V lost 6 bases, J lost 6 bases, and 11 bases stayed unmatched. Looked up from germline, CDR1 is MNHEY and CDR2 is SVGAGI. The CDR3 consists of 15 residues. The CDR3 here is CASSRTRGLGQPQHF. CDR3 sequence (DNA): TGTGCCAGCAGCCGAACCAGGGGGTTAGGTCAGCCCCAGCATTTT.

The gene calls are TRBV4-3 and TRBJ2-7, with 10 bases lining up with TRBD2. V trimming: 2 bases; J trimming: 7 bases; junction bases outside the gene matches: 11. The germline V gene has CDR1 LGHNA and CDR2 YSLEER. The CDR3 has 16 residues. For the CDR3, the DNA is TGCGCCAGCAGCCAAACTAGCGGGGCCCATAGGAGGGAGCAGTACTTC. Translated: CASSQTSGAHRREQYF.

The chain couples TRBV15 to TRBJ2-3; 9 bases fit TRBD2. CDR3 length equals 14 residues. With 3 bases clipped from V and 7 bases from J, the junction kept 5 bases outside the gene matches. Germline CDR1 LNHNV, CDR2 YYDKDF (reference sequence). This CDR3 is CATSSGSGGHTQYF. The CDR3 nucleotides read TGTGCCACCAGCAGTGGTAGCGGGGGTCATACGCAGTATTTT.

The chain joins TRBV6-1 to TRBJ2-7, with D possibly being TRBD1 (5 bases). Trimming removed 3 bases from V and 4 bases from J, with 7 bases in between. The CDR3 covers 12 residues. Germline CDR1 and CDR2: MNHNS and SASEGT. The CDR3 sequence is CASSDRVYEQYF. In DNA form, the CDR3 reads TGTGCCAGCAGTGACAGGGTGTACGAGCAGTACTTC.

The V and J genes are TRBV5-1 and TRBJ1-1; D call uncertain. Trimming removed 4 bases at V and 4 bases at J, with 17 bases between. This CDR3 comprises 15 residues. CDR1 is SGHRS, CDR2 YFSETQ, per germline. In DNA form, the CDR3 reads TGCGCCAGCAGCACTTCGACGGGAGGGATCACTGAAGCTTTCTTT. Its protein is CASSTSTGGITEAFF.